The following is a T cell receptor (beta chain) sequence with its context. This sample is drawn from a study of tumor T cells in aggressive B-cell lymphoma. Germline V gene sequence: CDR1 PRHDT, CDR2 FYEKMQ (reference sequence). The CDR3 loop spans 14 amino acids. The germline V and J ends were trimmed by 5 bases and 2 bases, with 12 bases remaining between them. The table came from immunoSEQ multiplex PCR; TCRdb's copy has only in-frame clones and leaves some out. The data contain some 10,000 clones, around nine tenths of them singletons. The chain joins TRBV13 to TRBJ1-1, with unresolved D. Sequencing input: tumor tissue. The TCR sequence derives from an adult with diffuse large B cell lymphoma. The CDR3 sequence: CASSPRSGNTEAFF. The CDR3, as DNA: TGTGCCAGCAGCCCTAGGTCGGGTAACACTGAAGCTTTCTTT.